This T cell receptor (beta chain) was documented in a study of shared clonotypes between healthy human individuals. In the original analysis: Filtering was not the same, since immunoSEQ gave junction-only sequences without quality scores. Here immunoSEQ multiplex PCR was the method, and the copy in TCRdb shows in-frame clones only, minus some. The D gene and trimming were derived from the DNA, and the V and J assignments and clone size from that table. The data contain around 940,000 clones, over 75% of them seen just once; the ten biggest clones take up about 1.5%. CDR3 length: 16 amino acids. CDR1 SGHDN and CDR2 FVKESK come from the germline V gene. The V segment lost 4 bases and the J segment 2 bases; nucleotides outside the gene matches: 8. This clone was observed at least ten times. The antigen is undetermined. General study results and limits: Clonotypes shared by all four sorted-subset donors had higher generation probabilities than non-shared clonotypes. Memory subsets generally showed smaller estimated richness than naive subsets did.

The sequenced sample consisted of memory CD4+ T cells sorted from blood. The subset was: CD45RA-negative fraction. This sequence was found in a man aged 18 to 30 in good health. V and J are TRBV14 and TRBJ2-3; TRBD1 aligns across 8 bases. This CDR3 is CASSLRTGKVTDTQYF. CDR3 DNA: TGTGCCAGCAGCCTTAGGACAGGGAAGGTCACAGATACGCAGTATTTT.